The 8 T cell receptor beta chains in this list originate from one sample, sequenced in a study of OX40 agonist ivuxolimab in advanced cancers. Here immunoSEQ multiplex PCR was the method, and the copy in TCRdb shows in-frame clones only, minus some. The sample includes 80,000 or so clones, about 88% of them seen just once. The specimen was CD4+ or CD8+ T cells sorted from blood, collected in a trial of the OX40 agonist ivuxolimab. These receptor sequences come from an adult with an advanced solid tumor such as melanoma, head and neck, liver or kidney cancer.

The chain links TRBV25-1 to TRBJ2-2; 9 nucleotides match TRBD1. This CDR3 has 16 amino acids. The germline gives CDR1 MGHDK, CDR2 SYGVNS. V was clipped by 4 bases and J by 1 base; unmatched bases: 4. The CDR3 here is CASSVRTGVNTGELFF. The CDR3 region has the DNA TGTGCCAGCAGTGTAAGGACAGGGGTGAACACCGGGGAGCTGTTTTTT.

In this sample, this clone turned up many times. The rearrangement uses TRBV10-3 and TRBJ1-1; tentatively, D is TRBD1 (5 bases). This CDR3 region has 15 residues. The V end was cut by 2 bases, the J end by 0 bases, with 10 bases between. Germline V CDR1 and CDR2: ENHRY, SYGVKD. CDR3 coding DNA: TGTGCCATCAGTGAGAGCGGGGCTTTGAACACTGAAGCTTTCTTT. Encoded protein: CAISESGALNTEAFF.

There are a few counts of this clone. The sample has other DNA sequences that encode this CDR3 too. The V and J genes are TRBV28 and TRBJ1-2, with no clear D. The germline V gene has CDR1 MDHEN and CDR2 SYDVKM. CDR3 length: 13 amino acids. V lost 6 bases and J lost 0, with 8 bases in between. The CDR3 DNA reads TGTGCCAGCAGCCTCGGGTCTAACTATGGCTACACCTTC. Its translation is CASSLGSNYGYTF.

The chain joins TRBV5-1 to TRBJ2-2; 7 nucleotides line up with TRBD1. Germline trimming cut 4 bases from V and 6 bases from J; bases unmatched to any gene: 6. Germline CDR1 and CDR2: SGHRS and YFSETQ. The CDR3 consists of 14 residues. CDR3 sequence reads: CASSRTGVAGELFF. The CDR3 region has the DNA TGCGCCAGCAGCCGAACAGGGGTGGCCGGGGAGCTGTTTTTT. The full variable domain, with the rest looked up from reference TRBV5-1 and TRBJ2-2, is KAGVTQTPRYLIKTRGQQVTLSCSPISGHRSVSWYQQTPGQGLQFLFEYFSETQRNKGNFPGRFSGRQFSNSRSEMNVSTLELGDSALYLCASSRTGVAGELFFGEGSRLTVL.

V and J are TRBV7-3 and TRBJ1-6; the match to TRBD1 covers 8 bases. This CDR3 has 14 residues. V gave up 5 bases and J gave up 8 bases; unmatched junction bases: 5. From germline, CDR1 is SGHTA and CDR2 FQGTGA. The CDR3 spells CASSRTGWDSPLHF. Written as DNA, the CDR3 is TGTGCCAGCAGCCGGACAGGGTGGGATTCACCCCTCCACTTT.

The CDR3 reads CASSFGLPNTGELFF. The CDR3 region has the DNA TGCGCCAGCAGCTTTGGACTCCCGAACACCGGGGAGCTGTTTTTT. The chain employs TRBV5-1 and TRBJ2-2; a possible D gene is TRBD2 (5 bases). The CDR3 runs to 15 residues. The V gene's germline CDR1 is SGHRS and CDR2 YFSETQ. V lost 2 bases, J lost 0 bases, and 8 bases lay in between.

The DNA for the CDR3 is TGTGCCAGCTCACCTACGGGGCGTCTAACTGAAGCTTTCTTT. Translation: CASSPTGRLTEAFF. The rearrangement links TRBV18 to TRBJ1-1, with D maybe TRBD1 (5 bases). The V and J ends lost 3 bases and 5 bases respectively, with 13 bases between them. Per the germline V gene, CDR1 is KGHSH and CDR2 is LQKENI. CDR3 length equals 14 residues.

This chain connects TRBV6-1 to TRBJ2-2; D possibly corresponds to TRBD1 (5 bases). V was clipped by 6 bases and J by 5 bases, with 10 bases between them. The CDR3 loop spans 13 amino acids. Germline V gene data show CDR1 as MNHNS and CDR2 as SASEGT. The CDR3 region has the DNA TGTGCCAGCAGGCCTGACAGAACCGGGGAGCTGTTTTTT. It translates to CASRPDRTGELFF.